These 3 T cell receptor beta chains originate from one sample sequenced in a study of monozygotic twins with inflammatory bowel disease. TCRdb re-called the 5' RACE reads and gives one entry per CDR3 protein, without DNA. The sample holds 190,000 or so distinct CDR3 sequences. Sequencing was performed on blood. These receptors originate from a human donor with ulcerative colitis or Crohn's disease, or a healthy co-twin of an affected twin (not recorded which).

The genes are TRBV5-4 and TRBJ2-4; the TCRdb D gene call, TRBD1, has no DNA to confirm it. The CDR3 contains 15 residues. The germline CDR1 and CDR2 sequences are SGHNT and YYREEE (reference sequence). This CDR3 reads CASSSRDRGGNIQYF.

The rearrangement uses TRBV12-3 or TRBV12-4 and TRBJ1-2; TCRdb's assignment of TRBD1 cannot be checked, as there is no DNA. The CDR3 loop spans 13 amino acids. The CDR3: CASTQQGARGYTF.

This rearrangement joins TRBV11-1 to TRBJ2-1; TCRdb's assignment of TRBD1 cannot be checked, as there is no DNA. From germline, CDR1 is SGHAT and CDR2 FQDESV (reference sequence). The CDR3 length is 20 residues. The CDR3 here is CASSSHGTGADLSSYNEQFF.